The 23 T cell receptor beta chains reported below all come from one sample, sequenced in a study of blood T cell repertoires in COVID-19. Sequencing used immunoSEQ multiplex PCR; TCRdb keeps in-frame clones, though not all of them. Of 200,000 or so clones detected, about nine tenths appear once; the ten largest clones hold more than 0.7%. The sample comprised peripheral blood. These TCRs come from a woman aged 70-85 years with acute or convalescent COVID-19.

The chain has TRBV11-2 and TRBJ2-7; 7 bases are shared with TRBD2. With 1 base clipped from V and 2 bases from J, the junction kept 2 bases outside the gene matches. CDR3 size: 14 residues. In germline, CDR1 is SGHAT, CDR2 FQNNGV. As DNA, the CDR3 is TGTGCCAGCAGCTTAGGGGCGGGAGCCTACGAGCAGTACTTC. Translated: CASSLGAGAYEQYF.

The chain carries TRBV4-1 and TRBJ2-5, with 9 positions matching TRBD1. CDR3 size: 16 residues. After removal of 0 bases from V and 4 bases from J, the junction contained 6 bases not matched to a gene. Germline assignment: CDR1 MGHRA and CDR2 YSYEKL. CDR3 nucleotide sequence: TGCGCCAGCAGCCAAGATCCGGGACAGGGACCAGAGACCCAGTACTTC. It codes for CASSQDPGQGPETQYF.

The chain uses TRBV11-3 and TRBJ2-1, with D hard to call. This CDR3 has 13 residues. Germline V gene data show CDR1 as SGHNT and CDR2 as YENEEA. Trimming took off 1 base at V and 9 bases at J, with 10 bases between the two ends. CDR3 amino acids: CASSLVQATEQFF. DNA for the CDR3: TGTGCCAGCAGCTTAGTCCAAGCTACTGAGCAGTTCTTC. Filled out from reference TRBV11-3 and TRBJ2-1, the complete variable domain reads EAGVVQSPRYKIIEKKQPVAFWCNPISGHNTLYWYLQNLGQGPELLIRYENEEAVDDSQLPKDRFSAERLKGVDSTLKIQPAELGDSAVYLCASSLVQATEQFFGPGTRLTVL.

The genes are TRBV5-4 and TRBJ2-7, with 7 bases lining up with TRBD2. CDR3 size: 14 residues. The V segment lost 8 bases and the J segment 0 bases; nucleotides outside the gene matches: 8. Germline CDR1 reads SGHNT; CDR2 reads YYREEE (reference sequence). CDR3 DNA sequence: TGTGCCAGTACGCGGGGAGGGGTCTCCTACGAGCAGTACTTC. Encoded protein: CASTRGGVSYEQYF. The whole variable domain, remainder taken from reference TRBV5-4 and TRBJ2-7, is ETGVTQSPTHLIKTRGQQVTLRCSSQSGHNTVSWYQQALGQGPQFIFQYYREEENGRGNFPPRFSGLQFPNYSSELNVNALELDDSALYLCASTRGGVSYEQYFGPGTRLTVT.

This chain joins TRBV7-9 and TRBJ1-2; no definite D call. The germline gives CDR1 SEHNR, CDR2 FQNEAQ (reference sequence). The CDR3 has 13 amino acids. With 1 base removed from V and 6 bases from J, the gap between germline ends came to 9 bases. The CDR3 sequence: CASSLGGPDGYTF. The DNA of the CDR3 is TGTGCCAGCAGCTTAGGAGGGCCGGATGGCTACACCTTC.

This chain uses TRBV4-1 with TRBJ1-1; maybe TRBD1 (6 bases). The germline V and J ends were trimmed by 0 bases and 9 bases, with 14 bases remaining between them. Germline CDR1 is MGHRA and CDR2 is YSYEKL. This CDR3 has 14 residues. CDR3 amino acids: CASSQEGGGGQAFF. The CDR3 DNA sequence: TGCGCCAGCAGCCAAGAGGGAGGGGGGGGACAAGCTTTCTTT.

The rearrangement uses TRBV7-9 and TRBJ2-6; D is possibly TRBD1 (5 bases). CDR1 SEHNR and CDR2 FQNEAQ come from the germline V gene (reference sequence). The V and J ends lost 1 base and 0 bases respectively, with 13 bases between them. CDR3 length equals 18 residues. Here the CDR3 DNA reads TGTGCCAGCAGCTTAGGAAGGGGCCTAAGCTCTGGGGCCAACGTCCTGACTTTC. Protein product: CASSLGRGLSSGANVLTF.

The count of this clone is one. The chain links TRBV27 to TRBJ2-1; D is ambiguous. Germline CDR1 and CDR2: MNHEY and SMNVEV (reference sequence). This CDR3 region has 14 residues. V lost 8 bases, J lost 9 bases, and 20 bases lay in between. The CDR3 nucleotides are TGTGCCAGCCGCCGAGGCCAACCACCGGGTGAGCAGTTCTTC. Its protein product is CASRRGQPPGEQFF.

The chain joins TRBV11-2 to TRBJ1-1; D may be TRBD1 (5 bases). Germline V gives CDR1 SGHAT, CDR2 FQNNGV. CDR3 length: 14 amino acids. Trimming cost V 5 bases and J 4 bases, with 14 bases left between them. This CDR3 reads CASSPWRGSTEAFF. The CDR3, as DNA: TGTGCCAGCAGCCCCTGGCGGGGGAGCACTGAAGCTTTCTTT.

The chain couples TRBV5-6 to TRBJ1-1; D ambiguous. Trimming left V 2 bases short and J 1 base short, with 6 bases between. The length of the CDR3 is 13 residues. Germline V gene lookup returns CDR1 SGHDT and CDR2 YYEEEE. CDR3 nucleotide sequence: TGTGCCAGCAGCTTTTTTAGGAACACTGAAGCTTTCTTT. The encoded protein is CASSFFRNTEAFF.

In this sample, this clone turned up once. One junction end disagrees with the germline gene, perhaps due to a read error. The genes are TRBV7-7 and TRBJ2-5, with 7 bases matching TRBD1. The length of the CDR3 is 15 residues. Germline CDR1 SSHAT, CDR2 FNYEAQ (reference sequence). The CDR3 sequence is CASSLEGQARGAQYF. The CDR3 DNA sequence: TGTGCTAGCAGCTTAGAAGGACAGGCGCGTGGGGCCCAGTACTTC. Together with reference TRBV7-7 and TRBJ2-5, the CDR3 gives the full variable domain: GAGVSQSPRYKVTKRGQDVTLRCDPISSHATLYWYQQALGQGPEFLTYFNYEAQPDKSGLPSDRFSAERPEGSISTLTIQRTEQRDSAMYRCASSLEGQARGAQYFGPGTRLLVL.

This clone was counted only a few times. The V and J genes are TRBV29-1 and TRBJ2-7, with TRBD1 matching over 10 bases. V shed 6 bases, J shed 3 bases, and the junction held 8 bases outside the gene matches. Germline values: CDR1 SQVTM, CDR2 ANQGSEA. The length of the CDR3 is 14 residues. The CDR3 nucleotides are TGCAGCGTCTTATCGACAGGGGGCATCTACGAGCAGTACTTC. Translated: CSVLSTGGIYEQYF.

This clone was detected only once. The rearrangement links TRBV20-1 to TRBJ2-3; tentatively, D is TRBD2 (6 bases). CDR3 length equals 14 residues. CDR1 is DFQATT, CDR2 SNEGSKA, per germline (reference sequence). Trimming pared 3 bases from V and 2 bases from J, leaving 12 bases between. CDR3 sequence: CSASARELTDTQYF. The CDR3 coding sequence is TGCAGTGCTAGTGCCCGGGAGCTCACAGATACGCAGTATTTT.

This clone was seen a single time. This rearrangement joins TRBV4-3 to TRBJ1-3; no firm D call. Trimming removed 0 bases at V and 0 bases at J, with 6 bases between. The germline CDR1 and CDR2 sequences are LGHNA and YSLEER. The CDR3 sequence is 15 residues long. The CDR3 DNA reads TGCGCCAGCAGCCAAGATCCAGGCTCTGGAAACACCATATATTTT. Translating it yields CASSQDPGSGNTIYF.

This clone was found once. The V and J genes are TRBV24-1 and TRBJ2-1, with TRBD2 matching over 8 bases. CDR1 is KGHDR and CDR2 is SFDVKD in the germline V gene. CDR3 length equals 18 residues. With V trimmed by 2 bases and J by 2 bases, 10 bases remained unmatched. CDR3: CATSDSRPLAGAYNEQFF. The CDR3, as DNA: TGTGCCACCAGTGATTCCCGACCCCTAGCGGGCGCCTACAATGAGCAGTTCTTC.

This clone was seen only a few times. The chain has TRBV7-2 and TRBJ1-2, with D perhaps TRBD1 (6 bases). V lost 7 bases and J lost 8, with 17 bases in between. This CDR3 is built from 13 residues. Per germline, CDR1 SGHTA and CDR2 FQGNSA. CDR3 DNA: TGTGCCAGCATTCCTGATACAGGGCGAGGCTACACCTTC. Amino acids: CASIPDTGRGYTF.

The chain combines TRBV29-1 with TRBJ2-2; tentatively, D is TRBD1 (5 bases). V lost 5 bases, J lost 3 bases, and 10 bases lay in between. CDR1 is SQVTM, CDR2 ANQGSEA, per germline. The CDR3 sequence is 13 residues long. The CDR3 nucleotides are TGCAGCGTTTCTGCAGGGTACACCGGGGAGCTGTTTTTT. This codes for CSVSAGYTGELFF.

The CDR3 DNA follows: TGTGCCAGCTCACCGCTGCCGACCGGGGGACTGGCGAACACCGGGGAGCTGTTTTTT. It translates to CASSPLPTGGLANTGELFF. This sequence joins TRBV18 and TRBJ2-2; tentatively, D is TRBD2 (6 bases). The CDR3 runs 19 residues. Germline V CDR1 and CDR2: KGHSH, LQKENI. Between the trimmed V and J ends, which lost 3 bases and 0 bases, there was a span of 20 bases. Drawing the rest from reference TRBV18 and TRBJ2-2, the complete variable domain is NAGVMQNPRHLVRRRGQEARLRCSPMKGHSHVYWYRQLPEEGLKFMVYLQKENIIDESGMPKERFSAEFPKEGPSILRIQQVVRGDSAAYFCASSPLPTGGLANTGELFFGEGSRLTVL.

The chain carries TRBV2 and TRBJ1-4; TRBD1 matches 10 bases. Trimming removed 4 bases from V and 3 bases from J; junction bases left unmatched: 2. The CDR3 has 15 residues. Germline CDR1 SNHLY, CDR2 FYNNEI. The CDR3 here is CASSGTGGANEKLFF. CDR3 coding DNA: TGTGCCAGCAGTGGGACAGGGGGGGCTAATGAAAAACTGTTTTTT.

The chain uses TRBV5-5 and TRBJ2-7; 8 bases map to TRBD2. With 0 bases clipped from V and 3 bases from J, the junction kept 11 bases outside the gene matches. Germline assignment: CDR1 SGHKS and CDR2 YYEKEE (reference sequence). The CDR3 runs to 17 residues. As DNA, the CDR3 is TGTGCCAGCAGCTTGGGCCCGGGGGCGGGAGGAAGCTACGAGCAGTACTTC. Protein product: CASSLGPGAGGSYEQYF. Combining the CDR3 with reference TRBV5-5 and TRBJ2-7 gives the whole variable domain DAGVTQSPTHLIKTRGQQVTLRCSPISGHKSVSWYQQVLGQGPQFIFQYYEKEERGRGNFPDRFSARQFPNYSSELNVNALLLGDSALYLCASSLGPGAGGSYEQYFGPGTRLTVT.

J is TRBJ2-3 and V is TRBV7-2; a weak D match, TRBD2 (5 bases). The V and J ends lost 2 bases and 1 base respectively, with 10 bases between them. Germline CDR1 is SGHTA and CDR2 is FQGNSA. This CDR3 comprises 15 residues. The CDR3, as DNA: TGTGCCAGCAGCTTACGGTCCGGGGGCACAGATACGCAGTATTTT. It encodes CASSLRSGGTDTQYF.

The chain couples TRBV3-1 (or the pseudogene TRBV3-2) to TRBJ1-6, with 8 bases fitting TRBD1. The CDR3 is 15 residues long. Germline-derived CDR1 and CDR2 are LGHDT and YNNKEL (reference sequence). V gave up 1 base and J gave up 10 bases; unmatched junction bases: 6. As DNA, the CDR3 is TGTGCCAGCAGCCAAGTTCAGGCAGGGGGCTCACCCCTCCACTTT. It translates to CASSQVQAGGSPLHF.

The chain has TRBV11-3 and TRBJ1-4; D is perhaps TRBD1 (5 bases). The CDR3 runs 16 residues. Germline-derived CDR1 and CDR2 are SGHNT and YENEEA. The V gene lost 5 bases and the J gene lost 0 bases, with 13 bases spanning the gap. CDR3 coding DNA: TGTGCCAGCAGCCTGGGGGGAACCCCAACTAATGAAAAACTGTTTTTT. Residues: CASSLGGTPTNEKLFF.